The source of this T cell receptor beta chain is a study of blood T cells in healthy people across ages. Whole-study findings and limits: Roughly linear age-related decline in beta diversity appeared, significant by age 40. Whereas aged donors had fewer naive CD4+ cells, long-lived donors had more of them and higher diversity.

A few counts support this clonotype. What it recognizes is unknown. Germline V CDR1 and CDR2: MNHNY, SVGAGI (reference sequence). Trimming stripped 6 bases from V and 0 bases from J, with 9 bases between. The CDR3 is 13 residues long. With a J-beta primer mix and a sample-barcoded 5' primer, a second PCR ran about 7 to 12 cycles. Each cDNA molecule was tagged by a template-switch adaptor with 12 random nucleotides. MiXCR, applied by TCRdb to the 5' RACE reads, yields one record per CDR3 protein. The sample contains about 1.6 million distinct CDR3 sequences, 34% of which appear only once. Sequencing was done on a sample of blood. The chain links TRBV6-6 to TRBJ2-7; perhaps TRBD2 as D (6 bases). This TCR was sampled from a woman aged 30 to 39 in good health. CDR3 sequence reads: CASSERASYEQYF. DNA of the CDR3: TGTGCCAGCAGCGAGCGGGCCTCCTACGAGCAGTACTTC.